This note documents a single T cell receptor (beta chain) sequence. No antigen is known for it. This entry comes from a study of regulatory T cells. General observations from the study: In CD3G deficiency, regulatory T cells had lower Shannon diversity than autologous conventional CD4+ and control regulatory cells. Skewed V and J usage and few unique V-J pairs marked patient repertoires, most in Tregs.

All CD3G-deficient patients showed autoimmunity, more severe in two. Patients aged 2 to 39 years had fewer naive and more memory CD4+ and CD8+ T cells. Primers: 52 TRBV forward and 13 TRBJ reverse. Method: immunoSEQ multiplex PCR; TCRdb's copy keeps in-frame clones and lacks some. The profile shows 3,000 to 3,500 clones, over 85% of them singletons. This receptor was obtained from a person aged 18 to 35 with CD3G deficiency. Sequencing input: CD4+ Tregs sorted from blood.

The CDR3 protein is CASSFRGLLGGELFF. CDR3 DNA: TGTGCCAGCAGCTTCCGGGGACTCCTCGGCGGGGAGCTGTTTTTT. The chain carries TRBV7-6 and TRBJ2-2; the D gene is possibly TRBD2 (6 bases). V was clipped by 3 bases and J by 7 bases, with 15 bases between them. Looked up from germline, CDR1 is SGHVS and CDR2 is FNYEAQ. The length of the CDR3 is 15 residues. The whole variable domain, filled in from reference TRBV7-6 and TRBJ2-2, reads GAGVSQSPRYKVTKRGQDVALRCDPISGHVSLYWYRQALGQGPEFLTYFNYEAQQDKSGLPNDRFSAERPEGSISTLTIQRTEQRDSAMYRCASSFRGLLGGELFFGEGSRLTVL.